These 9 T cell receptor beta chains were sequenced from one sample in a study of radiotherapy plus CTLA-4 blockade in lung cancer. Here immunoSEQ multiplex PCR was the method, and the copy in TCRdb shows in-frame clones only, minus some. The sample records 78,000 or so clones, more than 75% being singletons. Material: peripheral blood, obtained from a patient treated with radiotherapy plus ipilimumab. These receptors were taken from a human donor with non-small cell lung cancer who had stable disease on radiotherapy plus ipilimumab.

CDR3 residues: CASRPTGQGSYEQYF. As DNA, the CDR3 is TGTGCCAGCAGACCTACTGGACAGGGCTCCTACGAGCAGTACTTC. The J gene is TRBJ2-7, the V gene TRBV6-6, with 8 bases matching TRBD1. The V segment lost 6 bases and the J segment 0 bases; nucleotides outside the gene matches: 7. CDR1 is MNHNY, CDR2 SVGAGI, per germline (reference sequence). CDR3 length: 15 residues.

The V and J genes are TRBV28 and TRBJ1-5, with D perhaps TRBD1 (6 bases). V lost 7 bases to trimming and J lost 6 bases, with 19 bases between them. The CDR3 is 15 amino acids. Germline loops: CDR1 MDHEN, CDR2 SYDVKM. The CDR3 nucleotides are TGTGCCAGCAACGCGGGGGGGGCAGGTGGTCAGCCCCAGCATTTT. Protein product: CASNAGGAGGQPQHF.

This chain links TRBV28 with TRBJ2-5; 10 nucleotides agree with TRBD2. The germline V gene has CDR1 MDHEN and CDR2 SYDVKM. CDR3 length: 15 amino acids. Trimming took 5 bases from V and 3 from J; bases not matched to a gene: 6. CDR3 DNA sequence: TGTGCCAGCAGTCGCTCCGGGACTAGCGAAGAGACCCAGTACTTC. Protein: CASSRSGTSEETQYF.

The CDR3 sequence: CASSISGTTSTDTQYF. CDR3 in DNA: TGTGCCAGCTCAATTTCCGGGACTACTAGCACAGATACGCAGTATTTT. This chain joins TRBV18 and TRBJ2-3; TRBD2 matches 7 bases. CDR1 and CDR2 (germline): KGHSH, LQKENI. This CDR3 is built from 16 residues. After removal of 5 bases from V and 0 bases from J, the junction contained 8 bases not matched to a gene.

The chain is built from TRBV5-1 and TRBJ1-4; the D gene is possibly TRBD1 (6 bases). Germline V gene sequence: CDR1 SGHRS, CDR2 YFSETQ. The CDR3 has 14 amino acids. Trimming pared 4 bases from V and 5 bases from J, leaving 12 bases between. The CDR3 spells CASSKTGTNEKLFF. In DNA form, the CDR3 reads TGCGCCAGCAGCAAAACCGGGACAAATGAAAAACTGTTTTTT.

The V and J genes are TRBV7-8 and TRBJ2-1; D call uncertain. The CDR3 is 14 amino acids. CDR1 is SGHVS and CDR2 is FQNEAQ in the germline V gene. Trimming removed 5 bases at V and 6 bases at J, with 14 bases between. The CDR3 nucleotides are TGTGCCAGCAGCCGTGGACCAGTCCCCAATGAGCAGTTCTTC. This sequence encodes CASSRGPVPNEQFF. Looking up the rest from reference TRBV7-8 and TRBJ2-1 gives the full variable domain: GAGVSQSPRYKVAKRGQDVALRCDPISGHVSLFWYQQALGQGPEFLTYFQNEAQLDKSGLPSDRFFAERPEGSVSTLKIQRTQQEDSAVYLCASSRGPVPNEQFFGPGTRLTVL.

This chain uses TRBV30 with TRBJ2-5; D possibly matches TRBD1 or TRBD2 (6 bases each). V was trimmed by 0 bases and J by 4 bases, leaving 18 bases between them. From germline, CDR1 is GTSNPN and CDR2 SVGIG (reference sequence). The CDR3 totals 16 residues. Here the CDR3 DNA reads TGTGCCTGGAGTGTACCCCCGGGGGCAAAGGGAGAGACCCAGTACTTC. This translates into CAWSVPPGAKGETQYF.

The chain employs TRBV14 and TRBJ2-1; 10 nucleotides align to TRBD1. CDR1 and CDR2 from the germline V gene are SGHDN and FVKESK. The V gene end was trimmed by 4 bases and the J gene end by 3 bases; junction bases not matched to a gene: 9. The CDR3 spans 17 residues. Here the CDR3 reads CASSPRTGGFYYNEQFF. DNA for the CDR3: TGTGCCAGCAGCCCACGGACAGGGGGTTTTTACTACAATGAGCAGTTCTTC.

V and J are TRBV30 and TRBJ1-6; weak D call: TRBD1 (5 bases). V dropped 1 base and J dropped 7 bases, with 5 bases sitting between them. CDR1 is GTSNPN, CDR2 SVGIG, per germline (reference sequence). The CDR3 consists of 12 residues. The CDR3 sequence is CAWSGQNSPLHF. Written as DNA, the CDR3 is TGTGCCTGGAGTGGACAGAATTCACCCCTCCACTTT.